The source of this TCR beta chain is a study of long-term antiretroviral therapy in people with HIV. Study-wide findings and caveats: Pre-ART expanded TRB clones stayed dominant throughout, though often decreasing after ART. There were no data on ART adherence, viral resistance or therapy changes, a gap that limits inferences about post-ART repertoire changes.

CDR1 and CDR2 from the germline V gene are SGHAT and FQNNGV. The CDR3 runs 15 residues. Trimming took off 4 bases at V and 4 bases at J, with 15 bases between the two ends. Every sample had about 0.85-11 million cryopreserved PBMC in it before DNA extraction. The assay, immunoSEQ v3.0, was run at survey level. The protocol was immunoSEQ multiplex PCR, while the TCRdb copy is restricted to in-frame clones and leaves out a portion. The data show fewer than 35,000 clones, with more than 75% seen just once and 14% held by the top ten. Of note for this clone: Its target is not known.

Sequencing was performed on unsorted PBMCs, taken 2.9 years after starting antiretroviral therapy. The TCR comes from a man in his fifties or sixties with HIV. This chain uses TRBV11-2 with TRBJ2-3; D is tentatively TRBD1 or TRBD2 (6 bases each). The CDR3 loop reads CASSSQQGGADTQYF. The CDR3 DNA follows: TGTGCCAGCAGCTCACAACAGGGCGGGGCAGATACGCAGTATTTT.